What follows are 21 T cell receptor beta chains derived from one specimen sequenced in a study of T cell changes during pregnancy in multiple sclerosis. The method was immunoSEQ multiplex PCR; TCRdb's version includes in-frame clones alone and lacks a portion of them. The table lists about 70,000 clones, 92% of them singletons. The sequencing here drew on peripheral blood, taken after pregnancy. The receptors shown here come from a female donor with multiple sclerosis, enrolled in a pregnancy study.

V usage is TRBV2 and J usage is TRBJ1-5; perhaps TRBD1 as D (5 bases). V lost 2 bases and J lost 2, with 16 bases in between. This CDR3 spans 17 amino acids. Germline V gene data show CDR1 as SNHLY and CDR2 as FYNNEI. The CDR3 region is CASSEQGFFDGNQPQHF. The CDR3 nucleotides read TGTGCCAGCAGTGAACAGGGATTCTTCGATGGCAATCAGCCCCAGCATTTT.

The genes are TRBV28 and TRBJ1-1; 7 bases are shared with TRBD1. This CDR3 is 17 amino acids long. Losses at the gene ends were 6 bases for V and 0 bases for J; bases not matched to a gene: 13. Looked up from germline, CDR1 is MDHEN and CDR2 is SYDVKM. In DNA form, the CDR3 reads TGTGCCAGCAGGCCGGGACAGAGAATAATCATGAACACTGAAGCTTTCTTT. Its protein product is CASRPGQRIIMNTEAFF.

The chain has TRBV5-6 and TRBJ1-5; 7 bases are shared with TRBD1. With 2 bases clipped from V and 7 bases from J, the junction kept 6 bases outside the gene matches. This CDR3 is built from 14 residues. The germline gives CDR1 SGHDT, CDR2 YYEEEE. Here the CDR3 reads CASSFRDRGQPQHF. The CDR3 bases are TGTGCCAGCAGCTTCCGGGACAGAGGACAGCCCCAGCATTTT.

In its sample, this clone was seen once. The rearrangement links TRBV6-5 to TRBJ1-2, with D possibly being TRBD1 (5 bases). Germline loops: CDR1 MNHEY, CDR2 SVGAGI. The CDR3 contains 13 residues. V was pared by 5 bases and J by 8 bases, with 15 bases between. The CDR3: CASSRTGGRGYTF. CDR3 nucleotide sequence: TGTGCCAGCAGTCGGACGGGGGGTCGAGGCTACACCTTC.

The gene calls are TRBV7-2 and TRBJ1-2, with D perhaps TRBD1 (5 bases). CDR1 and CDR2 (germline): SGHTA, FQGNSA. The CDR3 is 14 residues long. Trimming shortened V by 0 bases and J by 4 bases, and 9 bases separated the two germline ends. CDR3 coding DNA: TGTGCCAGCAGCTTAGCTCGGGGGGTCTATGGCTACACCTTC. Protein sequence: CASSLARGVYGYTF.

The chain is built from TRBV6-4 and TRBJ2-3, with 10 bases identical to TRBD2. CDR1 is MRHNA, CDR2 SNTAGT, per germline. The length of the CDR3 is 16 residues. V was clipped by 3 bases and J by 1 base; unmatched bases: 4. The CDR3 loop reads CASSELGTSGTDTQYF. In DNA, the CDR3 is TGTGCCAGCAGTGAACTCGGGACTAGCGGCACAGATACGCAGTATTTT.

The chain combines TRBV19 with TRBJ2-2; 7 positions match TRBD1. Per germline, CDR1 LNHDA and CDR2 SQIVND (reference sequence). There are 17 residues in the CDR3. V lost 3 bases and J lost 7; bases outside the gene matches: 14. CDR3 region: CASSIGFTARGNGELFF. CDR3 nucleotide sequence: TGTGCCAGTAGTATTGGGTTTACAGCCAGGGGGAACGGGGAGCTGTTTTTT.

The rearrangement links TRBV27 to TRBJ2-3; 13 positions match TRBD2. Germline V gene sequence: CDR1 MNHEY, CDR2 SMNVEV (reference sequence). This CDR3 comprises 16 residues. V was clipped by 8 bases and J by 7 bases; unmatched bases: 12. CDR3 coding DNA: TGTGCCAGCCAAGAAATGGGACTAGCGGGAATCCATACGCAGTATTTT. This sequence encodes CASQEMGLAGIHTQYF.

V and J are TRBV4-1 and TRBJ1-5, with 9 positions matching TRBD1. Germline V gene data show CDR1 as MGHRA and CDR2 as YSYEKL. Trimming took 0 bases from V and 2 from J; bases not matched to a gene: 11. This CDR3 is 19 amino acids long. The CDR3 DNA follows: TGCGCCAGCAGCCAAGAGGTCAAAGGCTGGACAGGGGGCAATCAGCCCCAGCATTTT. Its translation: CASSQEVKGWTGGNQPQHF.

The chain recombines TRBV5-4 with TRBJ2-2; 10 bases map to TRBD2. J was trimmed by 1 base and V by 4 bases; bases with no gene match: 4. Germline CDR1 SGHNT, CDR2 YYREEE (reference sequence). The CDR3 is 16 residues long. The CDR3 spells CASSPRTSGNTGELFF. The DNA for the CDR3 is TGTGCCAGCAGCCCTAGGACTAGCGGGAACACCGGGGAGCTGTTTTTT.

The rearrangement joins TRBV27 to TRBJ1-1; tentative D call: TRBD1 (6 bases). CDR3 size: 14 residues. The germline V gene encodes CDR1 MNHEY and CDR2 SMNVEV (reference sequence). Trimming stripped 7 bases from V and 7 bases from J, with 19 bases between. CDR3: CASTLRYRAHEAFF. In DNA form, the CDR3 reads TGTGCCAGCACCCTCCGATACAGGGCCCATGAAGCTTTCTTT.

This clone was seen a few times. V gene TRBV4-1 combines with J gene TRBJ1-1; 8 positions match TRBD1. The CDR3 extends over 14 amino acids. Germline CDR1 MGHRA, CDR2 YSYEKL. V was pared by 3 bases and J by 1 base, with 1 base of the junction left unmatched. DNA of the CDR3: TGCGCCAGCAGCCATGGACAGGGGAACACTGAAGCTTTCTTT. Amino acids: CASSHGQGNTEAFF.

This clone has a single count. The genes are TRBV7-6 and TRBJ2-7; D gene unclear. Trimming stripped 4 bases from V and 5 bases from J, with 12 bases between. The CDR3 spans 13 residues. In germline, CDR1 is SGHVS, CDR2 FNYEAQ. This CDR3 is CASSWALDHEQYF. In DNA, the CDR3 is TGTGCCAGCAGCTGGGCCCTGGATCACGAGCAGTACTTC.

This sequence joins TRBV5-1 and TRBJ1-1; no clear D. The CDR3 is made up of 14 amino acids. The germline gives CDR1 SGHRS, CDR2 YFSETQ. Trimming shortened V by 0 bases and J by 1 base, and 7 bases separated the two germline ends. CDR3 DNA sequence: TGCGCCAGCAGCTTGGGACAAACGAACACTGAAGCTTTCTTT. Its protein product is CASSLGQTNTEAFF.

The V gene is TRBV28, the J gene TRBJ1-1, with D tentatively TRBD1 (6 bases). V dropped 7 bases and J dropped 1 base, with 13 bases sitting between them. The CDR3 length is 14 residues. The germline V gene encodes CDR1 MDHEN and CDR2 SYDVKM. The CDR3 DNA is TGTGCCAGCATCTTACCAGGGGAGAACACTGAAGCTTTCTTT. Translating it yields CASILPGENTEAFF.

This clone was seen only a few times. The V call is TRBV5-1, the J call TRBJ1-1, with 8 bases matching TRBD1. The CDR3 loop spans 13 amino acids. CDR1 is SGHRS, CDR2 YFSETQ, per germline. With 7 bases clipped from V and 4 bases from J, the junction kept 6 bases outside the gene matches. The CDR3 DNA follows: TGCGCCAGCGTCGGACAGGGACGCACTGAAGCTTTCTTT. It codes for CASVGQGRTEAFF.

This clone has only one observation. The chain combines TRBV7-9 with TRBJ2-1; D call uncertain. V gave up 11 bases and J gave up 12 bases, with 20 bases separating them. Germline V gene sequence: CDR1 SEHNR, CDR2 FQNEAQ (reference sequence). The length of the CDR3 is 12 residues. The CDR3, as DNA: TGTGCCCTGGAACCCGTTTTGTCAGGGCAGTTCTTC. It yields the protein CALEPVLSGQFF. Full variable domain (rest looked up from reference TRBV7-9 and TRBJ2-1): DTGVSQNPRHKITKRGQNVTFRCDPISEHNRLYWYRQTLGQGPEFLTYFQNEAQLEKSRLLSDRFSAERPKGSFSTLEIQRTEQGDSAMYLCALEPVLSGQFFGPGTRLTVL.

In DNA form, the CDR3 reads TGTGCCAGCTTAGGGACGACAGGGTTGAACGAGCAGTACTTC. Protein: CASLGTTGLNEQYF. The chain uses TRBV2 and TRBJ2-7; 7 bases map to TRBD1. V trimming: 8 bases; J trimming: 5 bases; junction bases outside the gene matches: 12. From germline, CDR1 is SNHLY and CDR2 FYNNEI. This CDR3 contains 14 residues.

V and J are TRBV4-1 and TRBJ2-1, with 12 bases fitting TRBD2. The CDR3 consists of 15 residues. Germline CDR1 reads MGHRA; CDR2 reads YSYEKL. J gave up 7 bases and V 7 bases, and 8 bases lay outside the gene matches. The DNA for the CDR3 is TGCGCCAGCACCCTACTAGCGGGAGGAGGTAATGAGCAGTTCTTC. Its protein product is CASTLLAGGGNEQFF.

The V call is TRBV4-2, the J call TRBJ2-1, with 9 positions matching TRBD1. CDR3 size: 16 residues. V lost 0 bases, J lost 7 bases, and 7 bases stayed unmatched. Germline V gene lookup returns CDR1 LGHNA and CDR2 YNFKEQ. The CDR3: CASSQEGDRVLNEQFF. As DNA, the CDR3 is TGTGCCAGCAGCCAAGAGGGGGACAGGGTTTTGAATGAGCAGTTCTTC.

The chain combines TRBV19 with TRBJ1-1; 9 positions match TRBD1. The CDR3 contains 12 residues. Trimming took 5 bases from V and 12 from J; bases not matched to a gene: 7. The germline V gene has CDR1 LNHDA and CDR2 SQIVND (reference sequence). CDR3 DNA sequence: TGTGCCAGTAGTCAGGGACAGGGTGAGCCTTTCTTT. Its translation: CASSQGQGEPFF.